Below, 27 T cell receptor beta chains from the same sample are listed, as sequenced in a study of PD-L1 blockade in urothelial cancer. The time point is: pretreatment peripheral blood. TCRdb keeps only in-frame clones here, not all; method: immunoSEQ multiplex PCR. The table includes 40,000 or so clones, roughly 80% detected once. Source: PBMCs, taken around atezolizumab (anti-PD-L1) treatment. These receptors came from a man in his sixties with urothelial cancer.

The chain recombines TRBV18 with TRBJ2-5, with 8 bases aligning to TRBD1. Germline assignment: CDR1 KGHSH and CDR2 LQKENI. Trimming at V came to 3 bases and at J to 3 bases, leaving 0 bases not matched to a gene. The CDR3 spans 13 residues. The CDR3 spells CASSPDREETQYF. For the CDR3, the DNA is TGTGCCAGCTCACCGGACAGGGAAGAGACCCAGTACTTC.

CDR3 in DNA: TGCGCCAGCAGCCGAGGAGGCTTAGGGACTAGCGGGGGGGCAAGGGAGCAGTACTTC. Its protein product is CASSRGGLGTSGGAREQYF. The chain combines TRBV5-1 with TRBJ2-7, with 16 bases fitting TRBD2. The germline gives CDR1 SGHRS, CDR2 YFSETQ. J gave up 7 bases and V 4 bases, and 17 bases lay outside the gene matches. This CDR3 contains 19 residues.

The rearrangement joins TRBV6-6 to TRBJ2-3; 11 bases match TRBD2. In germline, CDR1 is MNHNY, CDR2 SVGAGI (reference sequence). The CDR3 totals 14 residues. V lost 8 bases and J lost 4; bases outside the gene matches: 5. CDR3 sequence: CASLLAGGSDTQYF. The CDR3 DNA is TGTGCCAGCTTGCTAGCGGGGGGATCAGATACGCAGTATTTT.

The V call is TRBV7-9, the J call TRBJ1-3; TRBD1 agrees at 7 bases. The V gene end was trimmed by 3 bases and the J gene end by 5 bases; junction bases not matched to a gene: 7. This CDR3 comprises 15 residues. Germline values: CDR1 SEHNR, CDR2 FQNEAQ (reference sequence). The CDR3, as DNA: TGTGCCAGCAGCTTGGGGGACAGTGTAAGAAACACCATATATTTT. Translated, it gives CASSLGDSVRNTIYF.

The chain couples TRBV2 to TRBJ1-1, with a possible D match to TRBD1 (6 bases). V was clipped by 7 bases and J by 1 base, with 22 bases between them. The CDR3 has 17 amino acids. Germline lookup yields CDR1 SNHLY and CDR2 FYNNEI. CDR3 region: CASKLITGTGTNTEAFF. CDR3 bases: TGTGCCAGCAAGTTAATCACGGGTACAGGGACGAACACTGAAGCTTTCTTT.

The J gene is TRBJ1-3, the V gene TRBV27; no clear D gene. This CDR3 has 14 amino acids. V shed 8 bases and J shed 1 base, with 12 bases lying between them. Germline lookup yields CDR1 MNHEY and CDR2 SMNVEV (reference sequence). The CDR3 nucleotides are TGTGCCAGCGCATCCGTCACATCTGGAAACACCATATATTTT. Translated, it gives CASASVTSGNTIYF.

The rearrangement links TRBV6-5 to TRBJ1-1, with 10 bases identical to TRBD1. The CDR3 has 14 amino acids. Trimming at V came to 6 bases and at J to 5 bases, leaving 6 bases not matched to a gene. Germline V gene data show CDR1 as MNHEY and CDR2 as SVGAGI. The CDR3 DNA reads as TGTGCCAGCAGCCGAAGACAGGGGGCGACTGAAGCTTTCTTT. Translating it yields CASSRRQGATEAFF.

The chain couples TRBV28 to TRBJ2-7, with 7 bases lining up with TRBD1. Per the germline V gene, CDR1 is MDHEN and CDR2 is SYDVKM. This CDR3 contains 12 residues. J lost 4 bases, V lost 5 bases, and 2 bases had no gene match. CDR3 nucleotide sequence: TGTGCCAGCAGTGCACAGGGGTACGAGCAGTACTTC. It encodes CASSAQGYEQYF.

J is TRBJ2-7 and V is TRBV5-8; 8 positions match TRBD1. Trimming at V came to 5 bases and at J to 6 bases, leaving 16 bases not matched to a gene. The V gene's germline CDR1 is SGHTS and CDR2 YDEGEE. This CDR3 contains 16 residues. The CDR3 is CASSLNPGGSIGEQYF. The CDR3 DNA follows: TGTGCCAGCAGTCTGAACCCAGGGGGCTCAATTGGCGAGCAGTACTTC.

This chain links TRBV7-6 with TRBJ2-7; D may be TRBD1 (6 bases). Germline V gives CDR1 SGHVS, CDR2 FNYEAQ. This CDR3 spans 14 amino acids. Trimming took off 6 bases at V and 1 base at J, with 13 bases between the two ends. The CDR3 region has the DNA TGTGCCAGCAGGCTAAACAGGGAGTCCTACGAGCAGTACTTC. The encoded protein is CASRLNRESYEQYF.

The gene calls are TRBV2 and TRBJ2-3; 8 bases fit TRBD2. The CDR3 covers 15 residues. V was clipped by 8 bases and J by 0 bases; unmatched bases: 7. From germline, CDR1 is SNHLY and CDR2 FYNNEI. CDR3 amino acids: CASPGGITSTDTQYF. The CDR3 bases are TGTGCCAGCCCGGGGGGGATAACTAGCACAGATACGCAGTATTTT.

This chain links TRBV9 with TRBJ2-7, with 13 nucleotides matching TRBD2. The CDR3 is 16 amino acids. Trimming at V came to 0 bases and at J to 2 bases, leaving 2 bases not matched to a gene. Germline assignment: CDR1 SGDLS and CDR2 YYNGEE. CDR3 protein: CASSVEGLAGPYEQYF. In DNA, the CDR3 is TGTGCCAGCAGCGTAGAGGGACTAGCGGGGCCCTACGAGCAGTACTTC.

CDR3 DNA sequence: TGTGTTTGCAGGCAGAGGGCGGCATACGAGCAGTACTTC. Residues: CVCRQRAAYEQYF. The V call is TRBV6-8, the J call TRBJ2-7, with D perhaps matching TRBD2 (5 bases). CDR3 size: 13 residues. The germline V gene encodes CDR1 MNHGY and CDR2 SAAAGT.

V usage is TRBV4-2 and J usage is TRBJ2-3, with D uncertain. This CDR3 is 14 amino acids long. V shed 1 base and J shed 5 bases, with 10 bases lying between them. The germline CDR1 and CDR2 sequences are LGHNA and YNFKEQ. CDR3 loop: CASSQGGSQDTQYF. CDR3 nucleotide sequence: TGTGCCAGCAGCCAAGGAGGCTCCCAAGATACGCAGTATTTT.

This clone has a single count. The chain links TRBV5-4 to TRBJ1-4, with a possible D match to TRBD1 (6 bases). From germline, CDR1 is SGHNT and CDR2 YYREEE (reference sequence). This CDR3 has 17 residues. V lost 5 bases, J lost 2 bases, and 19 bases lay in between. In nucleotides, the CDR3 is TGTGCCAGCAGTTTCAAGCGTAGTAGGGGGACTAATGAAAAACTGTTTTTT. It translates to CASSFKRSRGTNEKLFF. Based on the CDR3 plus reference TRBV5-4 and TRBJ1-4, the full variable domain is ETGVTQSPTHLIKTRGQQVTLRCSSQSGHNTVSWYQQALGQGPQFIFQYYREEENGRGNFPPRFSGLQFPNYSSELNVNALELDDSALYLCASSFKRSRGTNEKLFFGSGTQLSVL.

The chain is built from TRBV28 and TRBJ2-7; D is possibly TRBD2 (5 bases). Trimming pared 6 bases from V and 6 bases from J, leaving 21 bases between. This CDR3 has 15 residues. The germline V gene has CDR1 MDHEN and CDR2 SYDVKM. The CDR3 loop is CASSRGLGDFPEQYF. The CDR3 DNA sequence: TGTGCCAGCAGCCGGGGTCTTGGGGATTTCCCCGAGCAGTACTTC.

The genes are TRBV6-1 and TRBJ1-5; tentatively, D is TRBD1 (6 bases). The CDR3 loop spans 14 amino acids. The V gene's germline CDR1 is MNHNS and CDR2 SASEGT. V shed 6 bases and J shed 7 bases, with 16 bases lying between them. The CDR3 nucleotides are TGTGCCAGCAGCCCCACAGGGTCAGCGCAGCCCCAGCATTTT. Its protein product is CASSPTGSAQPQHF.

V is TRBV18 and J is TRBJ2-2; 7 bases align to TRBD2. CDR3 length: 13 residues. V gave up 6 bases and J gave up 6 bases; unmatched junction bases: 4. Germline assignment: CDR1 KGHSH and CDR2 LQKENI. The chain's CDR3 is CASSSAGPGELFF. The CDR3 DNA is TGTGCCAGCTCTTCAGCGGGGCCCGGGGAGCTGTTTTTT.

The V call is TRBV28, the J call TRBJ1-2; a possible D gene is TRBD1 (6 bases). Germline V CDR1 and CDR2: MDHEN, SYDVKM. This CDR3 has 14 amino acids. V lost 1 base and J lost 8, with 14 bases in between. CDR3: CASSLSIRTEGYTF. CDR3 DNA: TGTGCCAGCAGTTTATCTATCCGGACAGAGGGCTACACCTTC.

The chain combines TRBV10-1 with TRBJ2-3; 8 bases map to TRBD2. CDR1 and CDR2 (germline): WNHNN, SYGVQD (reference sequence). The CDR3 extends over 18 amino acids. The V segment lost 2 bases and the J segment 5 bases; nucleotides outside the gene matches: 15. The CDR3 reads CASSEGYLSGAQGDTQYF. DNA for the CDR3: TGCGCCAGCAGTGAGGGTTACCTTAGCGGGGCCCAGGGAGATACGCAGTATTTT.

The rearrangement links TRBV25-1 to TRBJ1-2; D may be TRBD1 (5 bases). V lost 5 bases, J lost 5 bases, and 12 bases lay in between. From germline, CDR1 is MGHDK and CDR2 SYGVNS. The CDR3 has 13 amino acids. Here the CDR3 reads CASSKAGQYGYTF. DNA of the CDR3: TGTGCCAGCAGTAAGGCAGGGCAGTATGGCTACACCTTC.

The V and J genes are TRBV2 and TRBJ1-2, with TRBD1 identical over 7 bases. The CDR3 has 14 residues. J was trimmed by 7 bases and V by 6 bases; bases with no gene match: 11. Germline CDR1 is SNHLY and CDR2 is FYNNEI. The CDR3: CASRKGQAAFGYTF. The CDR3 coding sequence is TGTGCCAGCAGAAAAGGACAGGCAGCATTTGGCTACACCTTC.

This chain joins TRBV5-4 and TRBJ2-1; 10 nucleotides align to TRBD2. CDR3 length equals 16 residues. The V gene end was trimmed by 4 bases and the J gene end by 7 bases; junction bases not matched to a gene: 11. Germline V gene sequence: CDR1 SGHNT, CDR2 YYREEE (reference sequence). CDR3 nucleotides: TGTGCCAGCAGCCCAGGAGCGCTAGCGGGGGTGAATGAGCAGTTCTTC. It codes for CASSPGALAGVNEQFF.

The chain is built from TRBV6-1 and TRBJ1-1; possibly TRBD1 for D (6 bases). The V and J ends lost 2 bases and 1 base respectively, with 8 bases between them. The CDR3 contains 14 residues. CDR1 MNHNS and CDR2 SASEGT come from the germline V gene. The CDR3 nucleotides are TGTGCCAGCAGTGAAAACAGGGAGAACACTGAAGCTTTCTTT. Residues: CASSENRENTEAFF.

The gene calls are TRBV28 and TRBJ2-5; 9 nucleotides match TRBD1. Germline CDR1 and CDR2: MDHEN and SYDVKM. Trimming removed 6 bases from V and 5 bases from J; junction bases left unmatched: 28. The CDR3 runs 21 residues. The CDR3 here is CASRPVAGTGIMGPGKETQYF. As DNA, the CDR3 is TGTGCCAGCAGGCCGGTCGCCGGGACAGGGATAATGGGGCCGGGGAAGGAGACCCAGTACTTC.

V gene TRBV11-3 combines with J gene TRBJ2-1, with D possibly being TRBD2 (6 bases). Trimming stripped 5 bases from V and 6 bases from J, with 11 bases between. The V gene's germline CDR1 is SGHNT and CDR2 YENEEA. The CDR3 contains 13 residues. Here the CDR3 reads CASSGGARNEQFF. CDR3 DNA sequence: TGTGCCAGCAGCGGCGGGGCTCGCAATGAGCAGTTCTTC.

The chain employs TRBV28 and TRBJ1-6; 8 nucleotides match TRBD1. CDR1 and CDR2 from the germline V gene are MDHEN and SYDVKM. V lost 5 bases and J lost 7; bases outside the gene matches: 10. The CDR3 runs to 16 residues. CDR3 nucleotide sequence: TGTGCCAGCAGTGGTTTGGACAGGGTGGTAAATTCACCCCTCCACTTT. This gives the protein CASSGLDRVVNSPLHF.